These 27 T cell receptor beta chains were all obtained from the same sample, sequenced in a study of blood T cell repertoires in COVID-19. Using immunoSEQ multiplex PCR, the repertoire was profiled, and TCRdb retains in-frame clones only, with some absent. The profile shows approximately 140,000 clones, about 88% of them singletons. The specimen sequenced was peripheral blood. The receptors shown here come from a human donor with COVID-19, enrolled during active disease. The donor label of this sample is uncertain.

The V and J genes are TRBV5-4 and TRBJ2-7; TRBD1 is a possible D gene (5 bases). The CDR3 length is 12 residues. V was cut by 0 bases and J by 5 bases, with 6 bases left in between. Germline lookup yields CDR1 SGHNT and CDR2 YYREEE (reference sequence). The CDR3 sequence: CASSLAGNEQYF. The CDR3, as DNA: TGTGCCAGCAGCTTGGCAGGGAACGAGCAGTACTTC.

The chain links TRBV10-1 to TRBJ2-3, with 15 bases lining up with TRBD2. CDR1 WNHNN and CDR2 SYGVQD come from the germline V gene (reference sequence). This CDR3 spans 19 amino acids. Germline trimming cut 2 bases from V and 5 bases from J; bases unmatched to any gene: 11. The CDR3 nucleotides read TGCGCCAGCAGTGAGACTGTAAGGACTAGCGGGAGGGCCATAGATACGCAGTATTTT. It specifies CASSETVRTSGRAIDTQYF.

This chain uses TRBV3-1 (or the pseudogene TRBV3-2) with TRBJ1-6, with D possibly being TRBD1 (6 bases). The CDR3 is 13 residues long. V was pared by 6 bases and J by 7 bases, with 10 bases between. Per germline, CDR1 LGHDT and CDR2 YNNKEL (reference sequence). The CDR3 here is CASRQGRNSPLHF. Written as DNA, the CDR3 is TGTGCCAGCAGACAGGGAAGGAATTCACCCCTCCACTTT.

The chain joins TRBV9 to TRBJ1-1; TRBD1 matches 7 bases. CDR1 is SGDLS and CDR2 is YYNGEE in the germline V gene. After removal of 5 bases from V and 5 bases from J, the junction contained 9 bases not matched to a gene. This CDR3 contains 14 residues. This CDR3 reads CASRRGGEGTEAFF. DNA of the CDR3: TGTGCCAGCAGAAGAGGGGGCGAGGGTACTGAAGCTTTCTTT.

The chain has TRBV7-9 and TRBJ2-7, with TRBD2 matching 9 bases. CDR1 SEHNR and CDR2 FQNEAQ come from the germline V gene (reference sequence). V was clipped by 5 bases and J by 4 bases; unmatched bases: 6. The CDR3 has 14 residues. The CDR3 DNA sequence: TGTGCCAGCAGCGCCGGGACTAGCAGTTACGAGCAGTACTTC. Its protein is CASSAGTSSYEQYF.

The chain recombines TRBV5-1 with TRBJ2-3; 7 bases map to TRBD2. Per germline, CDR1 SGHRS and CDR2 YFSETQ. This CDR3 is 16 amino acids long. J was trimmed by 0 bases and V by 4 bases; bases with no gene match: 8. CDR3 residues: CASSPPSGASTDTQYF. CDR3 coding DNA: TGCGCCAGCAGCCCACCTAGCGGCGCTAGCACAGATACGCAGTATTTT.

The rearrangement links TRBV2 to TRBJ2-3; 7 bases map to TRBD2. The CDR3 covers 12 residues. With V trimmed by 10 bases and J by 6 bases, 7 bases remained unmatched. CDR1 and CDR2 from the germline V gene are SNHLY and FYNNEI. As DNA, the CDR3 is TGTGCCAACCATAACGGGGGGGATACGCAGTATTTT. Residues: CANHNGGDTQYF.

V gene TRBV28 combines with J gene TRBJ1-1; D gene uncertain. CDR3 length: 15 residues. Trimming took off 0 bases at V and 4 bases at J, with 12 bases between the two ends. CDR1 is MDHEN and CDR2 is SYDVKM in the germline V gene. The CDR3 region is CASSLWSVGSTEAFF. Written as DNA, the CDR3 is TGTGCCAGCAGTTTATGGAGCGTAGGGAGCACTGAAGCTTTCTTT.

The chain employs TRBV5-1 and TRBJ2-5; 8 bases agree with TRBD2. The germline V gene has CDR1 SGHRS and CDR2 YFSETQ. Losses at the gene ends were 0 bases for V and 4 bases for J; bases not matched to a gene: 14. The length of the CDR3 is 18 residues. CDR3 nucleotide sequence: TGCGCCAGCAGCTTGGCCGCGATGATTCCGGGACTAGGAGAGACCCAGTACTTC. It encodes CASSLAAMIPGLGETQYF.

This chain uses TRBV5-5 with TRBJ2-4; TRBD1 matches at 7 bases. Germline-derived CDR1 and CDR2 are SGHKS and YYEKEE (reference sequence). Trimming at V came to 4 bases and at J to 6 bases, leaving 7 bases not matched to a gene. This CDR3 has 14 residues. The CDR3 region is CASSSEQGRNIQYF. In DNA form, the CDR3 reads TGTGCCAGCAGCAGTGAACAGGGGAGAAACATTCAGTACTTC.

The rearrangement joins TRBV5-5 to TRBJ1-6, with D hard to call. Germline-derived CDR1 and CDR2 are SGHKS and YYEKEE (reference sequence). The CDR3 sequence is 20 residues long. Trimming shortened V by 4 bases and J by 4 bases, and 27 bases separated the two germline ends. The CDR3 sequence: CASSPGSAASSMLYNSPLHF. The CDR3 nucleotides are TGTGCCAGCAGCCCCGGGTCGGCTGCGAGTTCGATGTTATATAATTCACCCCTCCACTTT.

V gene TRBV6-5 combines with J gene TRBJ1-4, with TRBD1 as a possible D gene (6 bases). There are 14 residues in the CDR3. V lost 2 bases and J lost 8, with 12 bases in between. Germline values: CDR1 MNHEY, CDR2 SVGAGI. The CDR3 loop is CASSYSGGNEKLFF. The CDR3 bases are TGTGCCAGCAGTTACAGCGGGGGCAACGAAAAACTGTTTTTT.

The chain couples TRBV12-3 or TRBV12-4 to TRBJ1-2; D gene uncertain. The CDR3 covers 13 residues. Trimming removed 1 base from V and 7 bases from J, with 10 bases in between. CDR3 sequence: CASSLGPGSGYTF. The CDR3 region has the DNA TGTGCCAGCAGTTTAGGACCCGGGAGTGGCTACACCTTC.

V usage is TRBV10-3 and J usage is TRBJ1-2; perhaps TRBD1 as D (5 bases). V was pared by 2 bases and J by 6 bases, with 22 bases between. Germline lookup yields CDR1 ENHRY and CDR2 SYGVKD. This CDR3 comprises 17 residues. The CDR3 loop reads CAISEATVAGGWDGYTF. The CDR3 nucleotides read TGTGCCATCAGTGAGGCGACAGTCGCGGGGGGTTGGGATGGCTACACCTTC.

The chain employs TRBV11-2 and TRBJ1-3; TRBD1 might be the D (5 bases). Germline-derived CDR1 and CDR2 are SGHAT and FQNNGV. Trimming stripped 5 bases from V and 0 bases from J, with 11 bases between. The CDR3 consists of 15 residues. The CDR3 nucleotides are TGTGCCAGCAGCGCGACAGCGTTCTCTGGAAACACCATATATTTT. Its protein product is CASSATAFSGNTIYF.

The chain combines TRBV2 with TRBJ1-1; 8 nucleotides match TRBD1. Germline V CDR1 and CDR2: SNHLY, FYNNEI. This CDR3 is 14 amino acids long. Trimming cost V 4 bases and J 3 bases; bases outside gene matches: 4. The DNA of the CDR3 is TGTGCCAGCAGTGCGGTACAGGGGGACACTGAAGCTTTCTTT. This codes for CASSAVQGDTEAFF.

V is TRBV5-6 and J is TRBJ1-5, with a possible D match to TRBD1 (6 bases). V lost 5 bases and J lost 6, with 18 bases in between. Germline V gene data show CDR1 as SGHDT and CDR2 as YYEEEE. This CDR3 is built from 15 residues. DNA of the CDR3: TGTGCCAGCAGTCGAGGACAGAGGCAGGGTCAGCCCCAGCATTTT. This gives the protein CASSRGQRQGQPQHF.

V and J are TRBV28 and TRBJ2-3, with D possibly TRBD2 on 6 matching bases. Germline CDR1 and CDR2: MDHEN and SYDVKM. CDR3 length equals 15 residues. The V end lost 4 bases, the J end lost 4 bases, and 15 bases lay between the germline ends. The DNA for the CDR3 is TGTGCCAGCAGTTCCACGACTAGTTTGGCAGATACGCAGTATTTT. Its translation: CASSSTTSLADTQYF.

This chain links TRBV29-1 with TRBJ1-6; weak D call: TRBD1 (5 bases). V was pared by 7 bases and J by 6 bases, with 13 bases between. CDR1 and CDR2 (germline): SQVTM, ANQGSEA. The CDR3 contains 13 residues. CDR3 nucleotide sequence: TGCAGCGCCCAGGGTGGTAGTAATTCACCCCTCCACTTT. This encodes CSAQGGSNSPLHF.

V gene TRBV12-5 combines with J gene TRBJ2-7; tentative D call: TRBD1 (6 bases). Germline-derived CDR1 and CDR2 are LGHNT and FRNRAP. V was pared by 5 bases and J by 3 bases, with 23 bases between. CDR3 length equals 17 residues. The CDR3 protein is CASGATRVGHRYYEQYF. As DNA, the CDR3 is TGTGCTAGTGGTGCCACCCGGGTGGGACACCGGTACTACGAGCAGTACTTC.

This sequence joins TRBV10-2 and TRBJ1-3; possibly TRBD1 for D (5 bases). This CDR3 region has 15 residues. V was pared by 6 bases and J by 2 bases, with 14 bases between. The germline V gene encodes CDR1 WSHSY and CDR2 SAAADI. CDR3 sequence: CASSRDLPAGNTIYF. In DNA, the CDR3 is TGCGCCAGCAGCCGGGACTTACCGGCTGGAAACACCATATATTTT.

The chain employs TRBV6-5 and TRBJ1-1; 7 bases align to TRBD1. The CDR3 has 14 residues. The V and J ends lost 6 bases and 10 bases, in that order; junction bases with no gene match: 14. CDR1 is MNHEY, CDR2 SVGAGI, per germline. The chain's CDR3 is CASRQDPGGVAAFF. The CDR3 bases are TGTGCCAGCAGACAAGATCCAGGGGGAGTGGCAGCTTTCTTT.

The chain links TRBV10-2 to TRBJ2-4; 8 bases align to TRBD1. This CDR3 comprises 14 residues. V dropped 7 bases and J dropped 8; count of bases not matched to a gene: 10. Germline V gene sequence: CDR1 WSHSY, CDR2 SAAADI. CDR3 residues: CASTETGEWDIQYF. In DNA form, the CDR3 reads TGCGCCAGCACAGAGACAGGGGAGTGGGACATTCAGTACTTC.

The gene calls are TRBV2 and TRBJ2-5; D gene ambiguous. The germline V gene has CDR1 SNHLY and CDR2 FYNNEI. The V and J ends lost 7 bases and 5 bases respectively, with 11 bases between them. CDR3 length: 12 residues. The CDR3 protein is CASTTEAETQYF. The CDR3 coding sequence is TGTGCCAGCACCACGGAAGCGGAGACCCAGTACTTC.

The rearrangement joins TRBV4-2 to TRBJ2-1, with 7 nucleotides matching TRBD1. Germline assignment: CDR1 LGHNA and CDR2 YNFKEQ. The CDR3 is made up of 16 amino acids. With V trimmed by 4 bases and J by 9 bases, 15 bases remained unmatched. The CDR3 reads CASSPSMRQGWGEQFF. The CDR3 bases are TGTGCCAGCAGCCCATCGATGAGACAGGGTTGGGGTGAGCAGTTCTTC.

The DNA of the CDR3 is TGTGCCAGTAGCGCAGCGGGGGGAGGTTTAGAGACCCAGTACTTC. Its translation is CASSAAGGGLETQYF. This rearrangement joins TRBV19 to TRBJ2-5; 9 bases match TRBD2. V trimming: 6 bases; J trimming: 4 bases; junction bases outside the gene matches: 9. There are 15 residues in the CDR3. The germline V gene encodes CDR1 LNHDA and CDR2 SQIVND (reference sequence).

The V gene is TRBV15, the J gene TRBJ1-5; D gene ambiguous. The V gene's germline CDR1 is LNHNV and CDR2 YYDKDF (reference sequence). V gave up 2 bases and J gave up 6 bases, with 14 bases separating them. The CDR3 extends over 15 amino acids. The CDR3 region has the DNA TGTGCCACCAGCAGAAGGACGGGGATGGGTCAGCCCCAGCATTTT. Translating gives CATSRRTGMGQPQHF.